The 22 T cell receptor beta chains in this list originate from one sample, sequenced in a study of shared clonotypes between healthy human individuals (TCRdb year 2020). Library construction relied on the immunoSEQ multiplex PCR assay. TCRdb provides this immuneACCESS table in a form limited to in-frame rearrangements. Some clones are lacking; in checked studies, under half of them reflect an unresolved V gene, and why the rest are absent is not known. The sample data list some 650,000 clones, and 97% of these were observed just once. The ten largest clones take up less than 0.065% of the sample. Material: naive CD4+ T cells sorted from blood. What this sample's cell subset or site label stands for: CD45RA+ positively selected. These receptors all come from a woman aged 25-40 years in good health.

The V and J genes are TRBV5-4 and TRBJ2-1; the D is unclear. Germline values: CDR1 SGHNT, CDR2 YYREEE (reference sequence). CDR3 length equals 17 residues. V dropped 3 bases and J dropped 3 bases, with 19 bases sitting between them. CDR3 coding DNA: TGTGCCAGCAGCTCAATTTTGCACAGCGATGTCTACAATGAGCAGTTCTTC. Translated, it gives CASSSILHSDVYNEQFF.

This clone was detected only once. V is TRBV18 and J is TRBJ1-1; 8 nucleotides match TRBD1. This CDR3 spans 15 amino acids. Germline loops: CDR1 KGHSH, CDR2 LQKENI. The junction had 9 bases not matched to a gene; V was cut back by 3 bases and J by 6 bases. The CDR3 reads CASSPVTGAGAEAFF. In nucleotides, the CDR3 is TGTGCCAGCTCACCCGTGACAGGGGCGGGGGCTGAAGCTTTCTTT.

J is TRBJ1-5 and V is TRBV27, with a weak D call TRBD1 (5 bases). With 6 bases removed from V and 6 bases from J, the gap between germline ends came to 15 bases. The germline gives CDR1 MNHEY, CDR2 SMNVEV (reference sequence). The CDR3 extends over 14 amino acids. This chain's CDR3 is CASRNQGFSQPQHF. CDR3 sequence (DNA): TGTGCCAGCAGGAACCAGGGCTTCAGTCAGCCCCAGCATTTT.

The chain has TRBV4-1 and TRBJ2-7; TRBD2 matches 8 bases. Per germline, CDR1 MGHRA and CDR2 YSYEKL. V lost 4 bases, J lost 0 bases, and 5 bases stayed unmatched. The CDR3 loop spans 15 amino acids. DNA for the CDR3: TGCGCCAGCAGCCCCTGGGGGACTAGCTCCTACGAGCAGTACTTC. As protein: CASSPWGTSSYEQYF.

V usage is TRBV7-8 and J usage is TRBJ2-2; D gene unclear. CDR3 length equals 14 residues. Looked up from germline, CDR1 is SGHVS and CDR2 is FQNEAQ. Trimming stripped 1 base from V and 3 bases from J, with 6 bases between. The CDR3 loop reads CASSLVGHTGELFF. The CDR3 coding sequence is TGTGCCAGCAGCTTAGTCGGCCACACCGGGGAGCTGTTTTTT.

This rearrangement joins TRBV28 to TRBJ2-1; unclear D gene. Germline loops: CDR1 MDHEN, CDR2 SYDVKM. CDR3 size: 14 residues. Trimming stripped 1 base from V and 3 bases from J, with 7 bases between. CDR3 residues: CASSLFRIYNEQFF. In DNA, the CDR3 is TGTGCCAGCAGTTTATTTCGGATCTACAATGAGCAGTTCTTC.

The chain links TRBV2 to TRBJ1-2; maybe TRBD1 (5 bases). Between the trimmed V and J ends, which lost 1 base and 1 base, there was a span of 10 bases. CDR1 is SNHLY, CDR2 FYNNEI, per germline. The CDR3 loop spans 15 amino acids. CDR3 bases: TGTGCCAGCAGTGAAGGTTGGGGGTTTAACTATGGCTACACCTTC. Protein: CASSEGWGFNYGYTF. Full variable domain (rest looked up from reference TRBV2 and TRBJ1-2): EPEVTQTPSHQVTQMGQEVILRCVPISNHLYFYWYRQILGQKVEFLVSFYNNEISEKSEIFDDQFSVERPDGSNFTLKIRSTKLEDSAMYFCASSEGWGFNYGYTFGSGTRLTVV.

J is TRBJ1-4 and V is TRBV11-2; D remains ambiguous. CDR3 length: 16 amino acids. Germline CDR1 SGHAT, CDR2 FQNNGV. V was cut by 1 base and J by 3 bases, with 12 bases left in between. In nucleotides, the CDR3 is TGTGCCAGCAGCTTAGGAACGACGGTAGCTAATGAAAAACTGTTTTTT. It codes for CASSLGTTVANEKLFF.

This rearrangement joins TRBV5-4 to TRBJ2-3; the D gene is possibly TRBD1 (6 bases). Germline loops: CDR1 SGHNT, CDR2 YYREEE (reference sequence). This CDR3 spans 15 amino acids. V was cut by 1 base and J by 4 bases, with 13 bases left in between. The CDR3 bases are TGTGCCAGCAGCTTGAGAGGGGGAAATTCAGATACGCAGTATTTT. Translating it yields CASSLRGGNSDTQYF.

This rearrangement joins TRBV19 to TRBJ2-5, with 9 bases matching TRBD1. The CDR3 is 17 residues long. The junction had 10 bases not matched to a gene; V was cut back by 5 bases and J by 0 bases. CDR1 is LNHDA, CDR2 SQIVND, per germline (reference sequence). This CDR3 reads CASSRRTGGEYQETQYF. The CDR3 DNA reads as TGTGCCAGTAGTCGAAGAACAGGGGGCGAGTACCAAGAGACCCAGTACTTC.

The V and J genes are TRBV5-4 and TRBJ2-7; 8 bases are shared with TRBD2. This CDR3 region has 16 residues. Trimming removed 4 bases from V and 2 bases from J; junction bases left unmatched: 11. Germline V gene data show CDR1 as SGHNT and CDR2 as YYREEE (reference sequence). This CDR3 reads CASSTPTSGVPYEQYF. The CDR3 DNA is TGTGCCAGCAGCACCCCCACTAGCGGAGTCCCCTACGAGCAGTACTTC.

This chain uses TRBV7-9 with TRBJ1-4; 9 bases map to TRBD1. V was clipped by 5 bases and J by 4 bases; unmatched bases: 8. Germline V gives CDR1 SEHNR, CDR2 FQNEAQ (reference sequence). The CDR3 is made up of 16 amino acids. The CDR3 coding sequence is TGTGCCAGCAGCCATCGACAGGGGGTAGATAATGAAAAACTGTTTTTT. The encoded protein is CASSHRQGVDNEKLFF.

V usage is TRBV5-1 and J usage is TRBJ2-6; 9 positions match TRBD1. This CDR3 has 18 amino acids. V lost 2 bases and J lost 0; bases outside the gene matches: 6. From germline, CDR1 is SGHRS and CDR2 YFSETQ. CDR3 in DNA: TGCGCCAGCAGCTTCTCGGGACAGGGAAACTCTGGGGCCAACGTCCTGACTTTC. Translation gives CASSFSGQGNSGANVLTF.

The chain employs TRBV27 and TRBJ2-5; 8 bases agree with TRBD1. CDR3 size: 15 residues. Germline values: CDR1 MNHEY, CDR2 SMNVEV (reference sequence). The V segment lost 5 bases and the J segment 5 bases; nucleotides outside the gene matches: 10. The CDR3 DNA sequence: TGTGCCAGCAGTACCGACCTCCGGGACAGGGAGACCCAGTACTTC. It translates to CASSTDLRDRETQYF.

V is TRBV2 and J is TRBJ2-2, with TRBD1 as a possible D gene (6 bases). The CDR3 extends over 15 amino acids. Trimming took off 3 bases at V and 5 bases at J, with 13 bases between the two ends. Germline V gives CDR1 SNHLY, CDR2 FYNNEI. The CDR3 bases are TGTGCCAGCAGTGATTGGGGGCTCTCTACCGGGGAGCTGTTTTTT. Translating gives CASSDWGLSTGELFF.

This rearrangement joins TRBV18 to TRBJ2-5; D gene uncertain. V was shortened by 3 bases and J by 4 bases, with 12 bases between the two germline ends. CDR3 length equals 14 residues. Per germline, CDR1 KGHSH and CDR2 LQKENI. The CDR3 DNA reads as TGTGCCAGCTCACCCCCACCCGTCGGAGAGACCCAGTACTTC. This codes for CASSPPPVGETQYF.

The V gene is TRBV4-1, the J gene TRBJ1-4; D unresolved. Germline CDR1 and CDR2: MGHRA and YSYEKL. Trimming pared 3 bases from V and 5 bases from J, leaving 10 bases between. This CDR3 is built from 14 residues. The CDR3 protein is CASSQPRQNEKLFF. The CDR3 nucleotides are TGCGCCAGCAGCCAGCCCCGGCAAAATGAAAAACTGTTTTTT.

V and J are TRBV14 and TRBJ2-5; D may match TRBD1 or TRBD2 (5 bases each). Per germline, CDR1 SGHDN and CDR2 FVKESK. V was cut by 5 bases and J by 5 bases, with 12 bases left in between. CDR3 length: 13 amino acids. In DNA form, the CDR3 reads TGTGCCAGCAGCGCGCAGTGGGGGGAGACCCAGTACTTC. Translation: CASSAQWGETQYF.

V usage is TRBV27 and J usage is TRBJ2-4; unclear D gene. Germline V gene data show CDR1 as MNHEY and CDR2 as SMNVEV (reference sequence). The CDR3 covers 13 residues. With 4 bases removed from V and 6 bases from J, the gap between germline ends came to 10 bases. The CDR3 loop reads CASSSLRRNIQYF. In DNA, the CDR3 is TGTGCCAGCAGTTCGCTCAGGAGAAACATTCAGTACTTC.

The V call is TRBV28, the J call TRBJ2-7; 8 bases map to TRBD1. The CDR3 runs 12 residues. Germline CDR1 is MDHEN and CDR2 is SYDVKM. The V and J ends lost 7 bases and 6 bases, in that order; junction bases with no gene match: 5. CDR3 region: CASTYTGGEQYF. For the CDR3, the DNA is TGTGCCAGCACATACACAGGGGGCGAGCAGTACTTC.

This clone was counted a single time. The V gene is TRBV5-4, the J gene TRBJ2-7, with unresolved D. The CDR3 is made up of 14 amino acids. V lost 0 bases and J 11 bases, leaving 18 bases between the germline ends. CDR1 is SGHNT, CDR2 YYREEE, per germline (reference sequence). The CDR3 loop reads CASSLAPNTGSEYF. The CDR3 DNA follows: TGTGCCAGCAGCTTGGCCCCGAACACCGGTTCCGAGTACTTC.

This chain uses TRBV5-4 with TRBJ2-1; 7 bases are shared with TRBD2. Trimming took 4 bases from V and 7 from J; bases not matched to a gene: 11. CDR1 is SGHNT and CDR2 is YYREEE in the germline V gene (reference sequence). This CDR3 is built from 15 residues. CDR3 nucleotide sequence: TGTGCCAGCAGCCTGGGGCTAGCGGCTTTGAATGAGCAGTTCTTC. Translated, it gives CASSLGLAALNEQFF.